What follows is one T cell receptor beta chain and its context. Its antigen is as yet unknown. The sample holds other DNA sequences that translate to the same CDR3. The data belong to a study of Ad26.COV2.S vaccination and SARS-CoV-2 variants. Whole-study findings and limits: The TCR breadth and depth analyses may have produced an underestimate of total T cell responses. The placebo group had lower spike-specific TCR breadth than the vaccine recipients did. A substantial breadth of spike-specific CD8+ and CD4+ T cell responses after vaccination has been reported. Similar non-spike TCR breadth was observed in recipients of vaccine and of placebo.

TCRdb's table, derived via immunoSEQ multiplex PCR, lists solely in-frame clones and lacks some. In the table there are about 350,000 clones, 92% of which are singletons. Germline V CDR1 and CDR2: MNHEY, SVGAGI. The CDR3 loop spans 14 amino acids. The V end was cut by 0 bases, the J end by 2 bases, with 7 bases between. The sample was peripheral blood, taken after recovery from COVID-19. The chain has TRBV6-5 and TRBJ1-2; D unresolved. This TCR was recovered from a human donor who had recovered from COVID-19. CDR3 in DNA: TGTGCCAGCAGTTACTCGGGAGGAAACTATGGCTACACCTTC. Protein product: CASSYSGGNYGYTF.